This passage covers 21 T cell receptor beta chains from one sample sequenced in a study of blood T cell repertoires in COVID-19. Some clones are missing from TCRdb's copy, which holds only in-frame ones; the method was immunoSEQ multiplex PCR. The data show around 300,000 clones, 75% to 90% seen once. What was sequenced was PBMCs or T cells enriched from blood (not recorded which). The receptors come from a woman in her late teens or twenties who had recovered from COVID-19.

This clone was seen just once. The CDR3, as DNA: TGTGCCAGCAGGCGAGTGAATGAGCAGTTCTTC. Amino acids: CASRRVNEQFF. The chain employs TRBV6-5 and TRBJ2-1, with D unclear. In germline, CDR1 is MNHEY, CDR2 SVGAGI. This CDR3 spans 11 amino acids. Trimming shortened V by 6 bases and J by 7 bases, and 7 bases separated the two germline ends.

The genes are TRBV7-9 and TRBJ1-1, with TRBD1 identical over 8 bases. CDR3 length: 17 residues. J was trimmed by 4 bases and V by 0 bases; bases with no gene match: 10. Germline V gene lookup returns CDR1 SEHNR and CDR2 FQNEAQ (reference sequence). The CDR3 protein is CASSLALGTGRGTEAFF. The CDR3 nucleotides read TGTGCCAGCAGCTTAGCGTTAGGGACAGGTCGTGGCACTGAAGCTTTCTTT.

J is TRBJ2-3 and V is TRBV7-2; perhaps TRBD2 as D (5 bases). Trimming took 1 base from V and 5 from J, leaving 7 bases between them. Looked up from germline, CDR1 is SGHTA and CDR2 is FQGNSA. The CDR3 consists of 13 residues. CDR3 coding DNA: TGTGCCAGCAGCTTAGAGCGGAGAGATACGCAGTATTTT. Its protein product is CASSLERRDTQYF. The full variable domain, rest sourced from reference TRBV7-2 and TRBJ2-3, is GAGVSQSPSNKVTEKGKDVELRCDPISGHTALYWYRQSLGQGLEFLIYFQGNSAPDKSGLPSDRFSAERTGGSVSTLTIQRTQQEDSAVYLCASSLERRDTQYFGPGTRLTVL.

The rearrangement links TRBV5-5 to TRBJ2-7; a weak D match, TRBD2 (6 bases). Germline-derived CDR1 and CDR2 are SGHKS and YYEKEE (reference sequence). The CDR3 is made up of 17 amino acids. Trimming took 4 bases from V and 1 from J, leaving 21 bases between them. Written as DNA, the CDR3 is TGTGCCAGCAGCCGGACTCTTGGGGCGGAGGGTTCCTACGAGCAGTACTTC. It codes for CASSRTLGAEGSYEQYF.

This clone has ten or more counts. The V and J genes are TRBV3-1 (or the pseudogene TRBV3-2) and TRBJ2-2; D uncertain. Trimming left V 1 base short and J 6 bases short, with 9 bases between. The germline V gene encodes CDR1 LGHDT and CDR2 YNNKEL (reference sequence). The CDR3 loop spans 14 amino acids. The CDR3 spells CASSQAISAGELFF. CDR3 DNA: TGTGCCAGCAGCCAAGCTATTTCGGCCGGGGAGCTGTTTTTT.

The V gene is TRBV7-9, the J gene TRBJ2-5, with D unclear. The CDR3 is made up of 14 amino acids. Germline V CDR1 and CDR2: SEHNR, FQNEAQ (reference sequence). Trimming left V 3 bases short and J 2 bases short, with 10 bases between. Written as DNA, the CDR3 is TGTGCCAGCAGCTTCCACAGCATTCAAGAGACCCAGTACTTC. Translating gives CASSFHSIQETQYF.

This clone was counted a few times. CDR3 DNA: TGTGCCAGCAGTCCCGTAACAGGGTGGGTGAACACTGAAGCTTTCTTT. Its translation: CASSPVTGWVNTEAFF. The chain uses TRBV27 and TRBJ1-1, with D possibly being TRBD1 (6 bases). This CDR3 spans 16 amino acids. V lost 5 bases and J 0 bases, leaving 16 bases between the germline ends. Germline CDR1 is MNHEY and CDR2 is SMNVEV (reference sequence).

V and J are TRBV12-3 or TRBV12-4 and TRBJ2-5; no clear D. This CDR3 region has 12 residues. V shed 5 bases and J shed 5 bases, with 9 bases lying between them. The CDR3 DNA sequence: TGTGCCAGCAGTCAAGTCCGGGAGACCCAGTACTTC. Translating it yields CASSQVRETQYF.

CDR3 residues: CATSSGGVGQPQHF. As DNA, the CDR3 is TGTGCCACCTCATCGGGGGGAGTCGGTCAGCCCCAGCATTTT. The chain carries TRBV10-3 and TRBJ1-5; the D gene is possibly TRBD1 (5 bases). The germline gives CDR1 ENHRY, CDR2 SYGVKD. Trimming stripped 10 bases from V and 6 bases from J, with 19 bases between. CDR3 size: 14 residues.

This chain links TRBV7-8 with TRBJ2-6, with 12 bases aligning to TRBD2. The germline gives CDR1 SGHVS, CDR2 FQNEAQ. Trimming removed 5 bases from V and 0 bases from J; junction bases left unmatched: 8. This CDR3 has 19 residues. The CDR3 reads CASSPRTSGAHSGANVLTF. The CDR3 DNA reads as TGTGCCAGCAGCCCTCGGACTAGCGGGGCCCACTCTGGGGCCAACGTCCTGACTTTC.

This CDR3 is CASSAGGHTEAFF. The CDR3 DNA reads as TGTGCCAGCAGCGCCGGAGGTCACACTGAAGCTTTCTTT. The chain couples TRBV13 to TRBJ1-1; no definite D call. Germline V gives CDR1 PRHDT, CDR2 FYEKMQ (reference sequence). The V gene lost 5 bases and the J gene lost 3 bases, with 10 bases spanning the gap. This CDR3 has 13 amino acids.

The J gene is TRBJ1-2, the V gene TRBV14, with 7 bases identical to TRBD1. The V segment lost 2 bases and the J segment 7 bases; nucleotides outside the gene matches: 1. The CDR3 contains 12 residues. Germline V gene sequence: CDR1 SGHDN, CDR2 FVKESK. The CDR3 DNA follows: TGTGCCAGCAGCCAAACAGGGGTTGGCTACACCTTC. Amino acid sequence: CASSQTGVGYTF.

The chain uses TRBV24-1 and TRBJ2-7; D is unresolved. Germline-derived CDR1 and CDR2 are KGHDR and SFDVKD. CDR3 length: 12 residues. Trimming shortened V by 5 bases and J by 3 bases, and 7 bases separated the two germline ends. The DNA for the CDR3 is TGTGCCACCAGTGTCCCGTACTACGAGCAGTACTTC. Protein sequence: CATSVPYYEQYF.

In regard to this clone: Other DNA sequences in the sample encode the same CDR3. The rearrangement links TRBV19 to TRBJ1-5; TRBD1 is a possible D gene (5 bases). CDR1 LNHDA and CDR2 SQIVND come from the germline V gene (reference sequence). The CDR3 has 13 amino acids. Trimming shortened V by 3 bases and J by 5 bases, and 8 bases separated the two germline ends. CDR3 nucleotides: TGTGCCAGTAGTATTCAGGGTTATCAGCCCCAGCATTTT. This gives the protein CASSIQGYQPQHF. The full variable domain, completed using reference TRBV19 and TRBJ1-5, is DGGITQSPKYLFRKEGQNVTLSCEQNLNHDAMYWYRQDPGQGLRLIYYSQIVNDFQKGDIAEGYSVSREKKESFPLTVTSAQKNPTAFYLCASSIQGYQPQHFGDGTRLSIL.

The chain employs TRBV19 and TRBJ1-1; possible D gene TRBD1, 6 bases. The CDR3 is 15 residues long. Germline CDR1 LNHDA, CDR2 SQIVND (reference sequence). V gave up 7 bases and J gave up 0 bases, with 15 bases separating them. The CDR3 is CASTVYGDMNTEAFF. The CDR3 DNA follows: TGTGCCAGTACCGTATATGGGGACATGAACACTGAAGCTTTCTTT.

The chain employs TRBV9 and TRBJ2-2; D is unclear. Trimming left V 0 bases short and J 1 base short, with 7 bases between. The CDR3 length is 15 residues. From germline, CDR1 is SGDLS and CDR2 YYNGEE. DNA of the CDR3: TGTGCCAGCAGCGTAGTTGCGAGGAACACCGGGGAGCTGTTTTTT. This sequence encodes CASSVVARNTGELFF.

The chain uses TRBV7-9 and TRBJ1-2; D remains unclear. The CDR3 length is 11 residues. V lost 1 base and J lost 8, with 5 bases in between. CDR1 is SEHNR and CDR2 is FQNEAQ in the germline V gene (reference sequence). DNA for the CDR3: TGTGCCAGCAGCTTAGTTCGGGGCTACACCTTC. This encodes CASSLVRGYTF.

The chain links TRBV2 to TRBJ2-1, with 7 positions matching TRBD2. This CDR3 has 16 residues. Germline V gives CDR1 SNHLY, CDR2 FYNNEI. Losses at the gene ends were 6 bases for V and 3 bases for J; bases not matched to a gene: 11. The CDR3 region has the DNA TGTGCCAGCAGGTCCGGGACTACGATATACTACAATGAGCAGTTCTTC. Amino acids: CASRSGTTIYYNEQFF.

The genes are TRBV3-1 (or the pseudogene TRBV3-2) and TRBJ1-5; D perhaps matches TRBD1 (6 bases). V lost 6 bases, J lost 7 bases, and 13 bases lay in between. Germline loops: CDR1 LGHDT, CDR2 YNNKEL (reference sequence). The length of the CDR3 is 13 residues. The DNA of the CDR3 is TGTGCCAGCAGTCCTTACAGGGAGCAGCCCCAGCATTTT. Encoded protein: CASSPYREQPQHF.

This clone was recorded only once. J is TRBJ1-1 and V is TRBV5-8, with 11 bases aligning to TRBD1. V was clipped by 4 bases and J by 3 bases; unmatched bases: 2. The germline V gene encodes CDR1 SGHTS and CDR2 YDEGEE. The CDR3 has 14 amino acids. In nucleotides, the CDR3 is TGTGCCAGCAGCGGGGGACAGGGGGACACTGAAGCTTTCTTT. As protein: CASSGGQGDTEAFF.

V and J are TRBV12-5 and TRBJ2-6, with 7 bases matching TRBD1. Germline V gene sequence: CDR1 LGHNT, CDR2 FRNRAP. The junction had 5 bases not matched to a gene; V was cut back by 1 base and J by 2 bases. The CDR3 extends over 17 amino acids. In DNA form, the CDR3 reads TGTGCTAGTGGTTTGGGACAGGGCTTGACTGGGGCCAACGTCCTGACTTTC. The encoded protein is CASGLGQGLTGANVLTF.